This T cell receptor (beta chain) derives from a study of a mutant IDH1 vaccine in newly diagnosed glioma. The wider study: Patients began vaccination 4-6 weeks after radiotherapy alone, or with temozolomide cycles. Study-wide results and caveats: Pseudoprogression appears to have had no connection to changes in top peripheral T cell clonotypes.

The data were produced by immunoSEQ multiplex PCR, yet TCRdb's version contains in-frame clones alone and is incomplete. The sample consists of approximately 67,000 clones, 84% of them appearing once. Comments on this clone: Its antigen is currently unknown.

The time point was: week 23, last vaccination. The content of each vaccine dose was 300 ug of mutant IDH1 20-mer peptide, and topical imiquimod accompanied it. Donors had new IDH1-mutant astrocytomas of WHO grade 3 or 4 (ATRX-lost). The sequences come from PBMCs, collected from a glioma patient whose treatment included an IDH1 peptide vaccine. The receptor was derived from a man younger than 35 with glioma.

The CDR3 spells CASSSRLGQETQYF. DNA for the CDR3: TGTGCCAGCAGTTCCAGACTAGGCCAAGAGACCCAGTACTTC. The chain recombines TRBV27 with TRBJ2-5; tentative D call: TRBD2 (6 bases). Germline V gene sequence: CDR1 MNHEY, CDR2 SMNVEV (reference sequence). The ends were cut back, 4 bases at V and 1 base at J, with 10 bases in the middle. There are 14 residues in the CDR3.